The 15 T cell receptor beta chains reported below all come from one sample, sequenced in a study of blood T cell repertoires in COVID-19. Data came from immunoSEQ multiplex PCR; TCRdb stores just in-frame clones and leaves some out. The sample holds around 86,000 clones, around 85% seen once. Sequencing was done on a sample of peripheral blood. The receptors derive from a man at least 80 years old with acute or convalescent COVID-19.

The gene calls are TRBV6-2 or TRBV6-3 and TRBJ2-7, with D possibly matching TRBD2 (5 bases). Germline V lookup: CDR1 MNHEY, CDR2 SVGEGT. The CDR3 contains 15 residues. The V gene lost 8 bases and the J gene lost 5 bases, with 22 bases spanning the gap. The CDR3 loop reads CASGPVGLGVDEQYF. The CDR3 DNA reads as TGTGCCAGCGGCCCGGTGGGGTTGGGAGTCGACGAGCAGTACTTC.

CDR3 region: CSASFAGGPGEQYF. CDR3 nucleotides: TGCAGTGCTAGTTTTGCGGGAGGTCCTGGCGAGCAGTACTTC. The chain employs TRBV20-1 and TRBJ2-7; 8 nucleotides align to TRBD2. The germline V gene has CDR1 DFQATT and CDR2 SNEGSKA (reference sequence). This CDR3 has 14 amino acids. The ends lost 3 bases at V and 6 bases at J; junction bases unmatched: 10.

The V call is TRBV7-9, the J call TRBJ1-4; D may be TRBD1 (6 bases). CDR3 length: 13 residues. The V gene lost 5 bases and the J gene lost 6 bases, with 10 bases spanning the gap. Germline CDR1 reads SEHNR; CDR2 reads FQNEAQ (reference sequence). CDR3 in DNA: TGTGCCAGCAGCCCCTACAGGGATGAAAAACTGTTTTTT. It encodes CASSPYRDEKLFF.

CDR3 in DNA: TGTGCCAGCAGCTTCAACTCCTACGAGCAGTACTTC. Translated, it gives CASSFNSYEQYF. The J gene is TRBJ2-7, the V gene TRBV7-9; D is unclear. Trimming removed 3 bases from V and 0 bases from J, with 3 bases in between. The CDR3 has 12 residues. Germline CDR1 and CDR2: SEHNR and FQNEAQ (reference sequence).

V is TRBV7-8 and J is TRBJ1-5; D call uncertain. CDR3 length: 16 amino acids. CDR1 is SGHVS and CDR2 is FQNEAQ in the germline V gene. Trimming stripped 5 bases from V and 2 bases from J, with 16 bases between. The CDR3 sequence: CASSLLASHGNQPQHF. The CDR3, as DNA: TGTGCCAGCAGCCTCCTCGCTAGCCACGGCAATCAGCCCCAGCATTTT.

V and J are TRBV7-9 and TRBJ1-5, with a possible D match to TRBD1 (6 bases). The ends were cut back, 5 bases at V and 3 bases at J, with 11 bases in the middle. Germline V gene data show CDR1 as SEHNR and CDR2 as FQNEAQ (reference sequence). This CDR3 spans 14 amino acids. Here the CDR3 reads CASSPTGTNQPQHF. The CDR3 DNA reads as TGTGCCAGCAGCCCAACAGGGACCAATCAGCCCCAGCATTTT.

The chain links TRBV9 to TRBJ2-2; 11 positions match TRBD1. This CDR3 has 18 residues. V shed 0 bases, J shed 6 bases, and the junction held 10 bases outside the gene matches. Germline V CDR1 and CDR2: SGDLS, YYNGEE. The CDR3 here is CASSVASGTGGLAGELFF. The CDR3 region has the DNA TGTGCCAGCAGCGTAGCCAGTGGGACAGGGGGATTGGCCGGGGAGCTGTTTTTT.

The rearrangement joins TRBV11-3 to TRBJ1-6; D uncertain. The V end lost 7 bases, the J end lost 6 bases, and 19 bases lay between the germline ends. This CDR3 contains 16 residues. The germline gives CDR1 SGHNT, CDR2 YENEEA. The CDR3 loop reads CASTYTRRLVNSPLHF. The CDR3 bases are TGTGCCAGCACCTATACGAGGCGACTCGTTAATTCACCCCTCCACTTT.

The chain is built from TRBV7-8 and TRBJ2-3; 12 bases map to TRBD2. The germline V gene has CDR1 SGHVS and CDR2 FQNEAQ. This CDR3 region has 14 residues. The ends lost 3 bases at V and 9 bases at J; junction bases unmatched: 4. In DNA form, the CDR3 reads TGTGCCAGCAGCTTGACTAGCGGGAGTGACACGCAGTATTTT. Translating it yields CASSLTSGSDTQYF.

The chain employs TRBV30 and TRBJ2-7; 11 bases align to TRBD2. This CDR3 spans 17 amino acids. V lost 1 base to trimming and J lost 6 bases; unmatched junction nucleotides: 14. CDR1 GTSNPN and CDR2 SVGIG come from the germline V gene (reference sequence). The CDR3 DNA reads TGTGCCTGGAGTGCAAGTGTCGGTACTAGCGGGAGTGCCGAGCAGTACTTC. It translates to CAWSASVGTSGSAEQYF. Full variable domain (missing parts from reference TRBV30 and TRBJ2-7): SQTIHQWPATLVQPVGSPLSLECTVEGTSNPNLYWYRQAAGRGLQLLFYSVGIGQISSEVPQNLSASRPQDRQFILSSKKLLLSDSGFYLCAWSASVGTSGSAEQYFGPGTRLTVT.

CDR3 in DNA: TGTGCCAGCTCTAGCGTAGGGAATAGCAATCAGCCCCAGCATTTT. As protein: CASSSVGNSNQPQHF. The V call is TRBV6-5, the J call TRBJ1-5, with no clear D. Germline V gene lookup returns CDR1 MNHEY and CDR2 SVGAGI. The CDR3 totals 15 residues. V shed 8 bases and J shed 0 bases, with 14 bases lying between them.

The V call is TRBV15, the J call TRBJ2-1; TRBD2 matches at 7 bases. The CDR3 has 15 amino acids. J gave up 9 bases and V 0 bases, and 8 bases lay outside the gene matches. Germline V gene sequence: CDR1 LNHNV, CDR2 YYDKDF (reference sequence). The CDR3 reads CATSRELAEVGEQFF. The CDR3 DNA sequence: TGTGCCACCAGCAGAGAGCTAGCGGAGGTGGGTGAGCAGTTCTTC.

The genes are TRBV18 and TRBJ1-2; 7 nucleotides match TRBD1. This CDR3 contains 15 residues. Germline CDR1 is KGHSH and CDR2 is LQKENI. The ends lost 3 bases at V and 2 bases at J; junction bases unmatched: 6. CDR3 region: CASSPEAGGNYGYTF. The DNA for the CDR3 is TGTGCCAGCTCACCGGAGGCAGGGGGAAACTATGGCTACACCTTC.

CDR3 loop: CASSLGGVSGNEQFF. CDR3 bases: TGTGCCAGCAGCTTAGGCGGGGTCTCCGGCAATGAGCAGTTCTTC. The rearrangement uses TRBV7-2 and TRBJ2-1; D might be TRBD2 (6 bases). In germline, CDR1 is SGHTA, CDR2 FQGNSA. Trimming removed 1 base at V and 6 bases at J, with 13 bases between. The CDR3 spans 15 residues.

This clone has a handful of counts. This CDR3 reads CASSLVGVAGGQNIQYF. CDR3 sequence (DNA): TGTGCCAGCAGCTTAGTGGGTGTAGCGGGAGGGCAAAACATTCAGTACTTC. The chain couples TRBV7-8 to TRBJ2-4; the match to TRBD2 covers 11 bases. The CDR3 consists of 17 residues. The germline gives CDR1 SGHVS, CDR2 FQNEAQ. Trimming took 1 base from V and 5 from J; bases not matched to a gene: 7.